The T cell receptor beta chain described here comes from a study of cytomegalovirus exposure and HLA in healthy donors. Study-wide context: A prior analysis found 117 million unique TCR beta sequences from around 200 million T cells.

A note on this clone: This same CDR3 is encoded by further DNA sequences in the sample.

Trimming took off 0 bases at V and 7 bases at J, with 3 bases between the two ends. Germline lookup yields CDR1 GTSNPN and CDR2 SVGIG (reference sequence). The CDR3 runs to 11 residues. Primers included in the PCR were 60 Vbeta and 13 Jbeta primers. Clones were sequenced by immunoSEQ multiplex PCR, and TCRdb holds only the in-frame ones, with some missing. The data show about 180,000 clones, around 74% seen once. The chain is built from TRBV30 and TRBJ1-4; no reliable D call. Source material: PBMCs. The TCR originated in a male donor in good health and CMV-seronegative. The CDR3 region is CAWSVSEKLFF. CDR3 nucleotide sequence: TGTGCCTGGAGTGTGAGTGAAAAACTGTTTTTT.